This record looks at one TCR beta chain sequence and its context. This sample is part of a study of T-cell memory formation after mild COVID-19. Study-wide background: The TCR clusters were mostly specific to one donor.

The CDR3 extends over 14 amino acids. MiXCR, applied by TCRdb to the 5' RACE reads, yields one record per CDR3 protein. The profile shows 530,000 or so distinct CDR3 sequences, roughly 17% of them singletons. The sequenced sample consisted of PBMCs or a T cell subset sorted from them (not recorded which). This receptor was identified in an adult woman who had mild COVID-19 (a few samples of this study predate the infection). Cell type and time point are not known. This chain connects TRBV21-1 to TRBJ2-7. TRBV21-1 is recorded as a pseudogene. CDR3 coding DNA: TGTGCCAGCGCCAAGGGACCAAATGCCTACGAGCAGTACTTC. Translating gives CASAKGPNAYEQYF.